This entry features one T cell receptor beta chain sequence. The target antigen is unknown. Clones were sequenced by immunoSEQ multiplex PCR, and TCRdb holds only the in-frame ones, with some missing. The table shows 90,000 to 150,000 clones, with 88% occurring only once. These data originate in a study of T cell responses to AZD1222 COVID-19 vaccine. Overall study results and limits: CD4 TCRs associated with vaccination spanned spike, dominating at 160-218 and 743-854. A reported finding is that nearly half of spike-specific TCRs target unmutated variant regions. Researchers took repertoire samples only after the peak T cell response had come. Vaccination with two AZD1222 doses was followed by a rise in Spike-specific TCR breadth and depth.

Trimming pared 0 bases from V and 3 bases from J, leaving 14 bases between. The V gene's germline CDR1 is SGHVS and CDR2 FQNEAQ. The CDR3 totals 16 residues. This rearrangement joins TRBV7-8 to TRBJ1-1, with D perhaps TRBD1 (5 bases). The sample here was peripheral blood, taken on day 0 of AZD1222 vaccination. The source is an adult in good health. CDR3 in amino acids: CASSLARVGRDTEAFF. DNA for the CDR3: TGTGCCAGCAGCTTAGCCAGGGTGGGTAGGGACACTGAAGCTTTCTTT.